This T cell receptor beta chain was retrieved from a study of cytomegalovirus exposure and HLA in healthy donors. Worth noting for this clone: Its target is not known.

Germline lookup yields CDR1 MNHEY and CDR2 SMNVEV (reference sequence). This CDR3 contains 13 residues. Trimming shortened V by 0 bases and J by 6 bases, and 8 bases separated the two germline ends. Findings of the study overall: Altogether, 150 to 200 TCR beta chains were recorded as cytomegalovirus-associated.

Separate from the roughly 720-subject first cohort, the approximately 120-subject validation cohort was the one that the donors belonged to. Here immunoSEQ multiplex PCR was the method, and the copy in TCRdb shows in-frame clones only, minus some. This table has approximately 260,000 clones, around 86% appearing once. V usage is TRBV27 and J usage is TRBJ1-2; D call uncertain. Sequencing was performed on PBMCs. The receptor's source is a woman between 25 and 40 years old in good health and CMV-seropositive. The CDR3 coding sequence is TGTGCCAGCAGTTTATCCGGGGTGGATGGCTACACCTTC. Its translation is CASSLSGVDGYTF.